These T cell receptor beta chains were read from a single sample in a study of T cell repertoires in cytomegalovirus infection. One entry per CDR3 protein results from TCRdb running MiXCR on the reads. Seen here are roughly 320,000 distinct CDR3 sequences, more than 8% observed once, and the top ten hold roughly 4%. Material for sequencing was PBMCs. The receptors were gathered from a human donor in good health (CMV status not recorded). Some clones in this sample may be carry-over from other donors' samples. Both conserved end residues are part of each CDR3. For some rows the clone size is stated as once, few or many, or as a class when expanded; others skip it.

TRBJ2-2,TRBV29-1,few,CSVETGTVVGELFF
TRBJ1-6,TRBV7-2,many,CASSLTGVNSPLHF
TRBJ1-1,TRBV9,few,CASSGRQGVGNTEAFF
TRBJ2-2,TRBV6-1,few,CASSAQKGLEELFF
TRBJ2-1,TRBV4-1,many,CASSHTTGTSQYNEQFF
TRBJ1-5,TRBV6-2/TRBV6-3,NA,CVSCEGTIKDQPQHF
TRBJ1-2,TRBV28,NA,CASRTQGGRYGYTF
TRBJ2-2,TRBV12-3/TRBV12-4,few,CASKTSGGELFF
TRBJ1-5,TRBV20-1,NA,CSATRTGWNQPQHF
TRBJ2-1,TRBV7-2,many,CASSFRGTGVNEQFF
TRBJ2-2,TRBV5-4,few,CASSLPGQNTGELFF
TRBJ1-1,TRBV4-2,few,CASTRAGGTKTEAFF
TRBJ2-7,TRBV10-3,NA,CAISDLAGGRYEQYF
TRBJ2-7,TRBV28,NA,CASNSPSPYEQYF
TRBJ2-1,TRBV28,many,CASTRGGLAHEQFF
TRBJ2-2,TRBV7-2,many,CASSFSGTTTGELFF
TRBJ1-6,TRBV25-1,many,CASRKTGEHSPLHF
TRBJ1-6,TRBV7-2,many,CASSLIVQGVGSPLHF
TRBJ1-3,TRBV10-3,NA,CAISEPRQGSGNTIYF
TRBJ1-4,TRBV11-3,NA,CASSSRRTTPGFLFEKLFF
TRBJ1-3,TRBV20-1,NA,CSAPRQGGNTIYF
TRBJ2-7,TRBV6-6,few,CASRYNSGTPSYEQYF
TRBJ2-5,TRBV4-2,NA,CASSQGTSGGGEETQYF
TRBJ1-2,TRBV10-3,NA,CAISEQGVQTF
TRBJ2-1,TRBV25-1,NA,CASSEDGSGGNEQFF
TRBJ2-7,TRBV28,many,CASSFLDRVRPREQYF
TRBJ1-3,TRBV3-1,NA,CASSRWEGTGNTIYF
TRBJ2-1,TRBV7-2,many,CASSRRYNEQFF
TRBJ2-1,TRBV25-1,many,CASSASGGTYIEQFF
TRBJ1-2,TRBV20-1,few,CSATGNGYGYTF
TRBJ2-6,TRBV20-1,few,CSARAGNSGANVLTF
TRBJ1-5,TRBV6-4,NA,CASSDSVGERDQPQHF
TRBJ1-1,TRBV11-2,few,CASSLNGGQTEAFF
TRBJ2-1,TRBV7-3,many,CASSHGTSGNEQFF
TRBJ1-2,TRBV7-3,NA,CASSLTTVTAMDGYTF
TRBJ1-6,TRBV15,few,CATSRKGQGGALHF
TRBJ2-7,TRBV7-9,NA,CASSTTGTYEQYF
TRBJ2-1,TRBV4-2,NA,CASSQDQTSVTYNEQFF
TRBJ2-5,TRBV5-5,NA,CASSLTSLSQETQYF
TRBJ2-7,TRBV27,NA,CASSPGTGNHEQYF
TRBJ2-3,TRBV25-1,few,CASSEWSQALRGDTQYF
TRBJ2-1,TRBV5-4,many,CASSTPGLLPDSNEQFF
TRBJ1-4,TRBV30,NA,CAWRTQGIEKLFF
TRBJ1-1,TRBV6-2/TRBV6-3,NA,CASSRRGDLTNTEAFF
TRBJ2-1,TRBV24-1,many,CATSDPGLPEQFF